This TCR beta chain was documented in a study of shared clonotypes between healthy human individuals. With 0 bases removed from V and 6 bases from J, the gap between germline ends came to 13 bases. In germline, CDR1 is SGHNT, CDR2 YYREEE (reference sequence). The CDR3 covers 15 residues. Sequenced by immunoSEQ multiplex PCR; TCRdb stores in-frame clones only, minus some. Among some 1,100,000 clones listed, approximately 78% were seen once. This clonotype was sampled from a man in his late teens or twenties in good health. Some clones in this sample may be carry-over from other donors' samples. The rearrangement uses TRBV5-4 and TRBJ2-1; a weak D match, TRBD2 (6 bases). Sample: memory CD4+ T cells from PBMCs. Subset defined: CD45RA-negative fraction. As DNA, the CDR3 is TGTGCCAGCAGCTTGGGAGGAGGGCCTCTCAATGAGCAGTTCTTC. Translating gives CASSLGGGPLNEQFF.